This T cell receptor beta chain was found in a study of OX40 agonist ivuxolimab in advanced cancers. Looked up from germline, CDR1 is MGHRA and CDR2 is YSYEKL. The V and J ends lost 4 bases and 3 bases respectively, with 27 bases between them. The CDR3 has 19 residues. Method: immunoSEQ multiplex PCR; TCRdb's copy keeps in-frame clones and lacks some. The sample has more than 45,000 clones; about 80% are singletons. The chain links TRBV4-1 to TRBJ1-1; D is possibly TRBD1 (6 bases). This receptor was obtained from an adult with an advanced solid tumor such as melanoma, head and neck, liver or kidney cancer. Sequenced here: CD4+ or CD8+ T cells sorted from blood, sampled in a trial of the OX40 agonist ivuxolimab. The CDR3 sequence is CASSPFLFRRVGAYTEAFF. The CDR3 nucleotides are TGCGCCAGCAGCCCGTTCCTTTTCAGGCGAGTGGGGGCGTACACTGAAGCTTTCTTT.